This entry lists 19 T cell receptor beta chains sequenced from one sample in a study of blood T cell repertoires in COVID-19. Clones were read by immunoSEQ multiplex PCR, and TCRdb kept only the in-frame ones, dropping some. The top ten clones hold approximately 0.8% of a sample with about 240,000 clones, roughly 87% of them seen once. Sequenced: peripheral blood. These TCRs come from a woman between 25 and 40 years old with acute or convalescent COVID-19.

The chain couples TRBV9 to TRBJ1-4, with 8 nucleotides matching TRBD1. CDR3 length equals 16 residues. V lost 0 bases, J lost 3 bases, and 4 bases stayed unmatched. CDR1 and CDR2 (germline): SGDLS, YYNGEE. DNA for the CDR3: TGTGCCAGCAGCGTAGGACAGGGGATAGCTAATGAAAAACTGTTTTTT. Translating gives CASSVGQGIANEKLFF.

V usage is TRBV6-5 and J usage is TRBJ2-1; 8 bases align to TRBD2. V lost 1 base, J lost 6 bases, and 8 bases stayed unmatched. The germline V gene encodes CDR1 MNHEY and CDR2 SVGAGI. The CDR3 runs 16 residues. In DNA form, the CDR3 reads TGTGCCAGCAGTTACTTTTGGGGTAGCGGGGCCAATGAGCAGTTCTTC. It codes for CASSYFWGSGANEQFF.

Here the CDR3 DNA reads TGTGCCAGCAGCGTAGGAAACAGGGTGAACACTGAAGCTTTCTTT. Amino acid sequence: CASSVGNRVNTEAFF. This rearrangement joins TRBV9 to TRBJ1-1; TRBD1 is a possible D gene (6 bases). CDR1 and CDR2 from the germline V gene are SGDLS and YYNGEE. V gave up 0 bases and J gave up 0 bases, with 9 bases separating them. The CDR3 runs to 15 residues. Full variable domain (remainder filled in from reference TRBV9 and TRBJ1-1): DSGVTQTPKHLITATGQRVTLRCSPRSGDLSVYWYQQSLDQGLQFLIQYYNGEERAKGNILERFSAQQFPDLHSELNLSSLELGDSALYFCASSVGNRVNTEAFFGQGTRLTVV.

This clone was detected only once. The chain couples TRBV2 to TRBJ2-7; 7 bases align to TRBD2. The V and J ends lost 7 bases and 6 bases, in that order; junction bases with no gene match: 9. Germline loops: CDR1 SNHLY, CDR2 FYNNEI. This CDR3 has 13 residues. The CDR3 protein is CASNYLGGLEQYF. The CDR3 DNA reads TGTGCCAGCAACTACCTGGGAGGGCTCGAGCAGTACTTC. Filled out from reference TRBV2 and TRBJ2-7, the complete variable domain reads EPEVTQTPSHQVTQMGQEVILRCVPISNHLYFYWYRQILGQKVEFLVSFYNNEISEKSEIFDDQFSVERPDGSNFTLKIRSTKLEDSAMYFCASNYLGGLEQYFGPGTRLTVT.

The chain couples TRBV3-1 (or the pseudogene TRBV3-2) to TRBJ2-5; tentative D call: TRBD1 (5 bases). This CDR3 comprises 15 residues. V lost 4 bases, J lost 5 bases, and 17 bases lay in between. The V gene's germline CDR1 is LGHDT and CDR2 YNNKEL (reference sequence). The DNA for the CDR3 is TGTGCCAGCAGCCGGGGCTTAGCCCTACGGGAGACCCAGTACTTC. Translation gives CASSRGLALRETQYF.

This clone has only a few counts. The rearrangement uses TRBV27 and TRBJ2-1, with TRBD2 identical over 13 bases. Germline V CDR1 and CDR2: MNHEY, SMNVEV (reference sequence). The junction had 14 bases not matched to a gene; V was cut back by 5 bases and J by 1 base. The CDR3 contains 20 residues. The CDR3 DNA reads TGTGCCAGCAGTCCTAGGACTAGCGGGAGCAGTAGGTGGTCCTACAATGAGCAGTTCTTC. It encodes CASSPRTSGSSRWSYNEQFF.

This clone was found a few times. CDR3 protein: CASSVDRGTDTQYF. The DNA for the CDR3 is TGTGCCAGCAGTGTTGACAGGGGAACAGATACGCAGTATTTT. V gene TRBV2 combines with J gene TRBJ2-3, with 8 bases aligning to TRBD1. This CDR3 is built from 14 residues. Germline-derived CDR1 and CDR2 are SNHLY and FYNNEI. With V trimmed by 4 bases and J by 3 bases, 3 bases remained unmatched. The full variable domain, in which reference TRBV2 and TRBJ2-3 provide the parts outside the CDR3, is EPEVTQTPSHQVTQMGQEVILRCVPISNHLYFYWYRQILGQKVEFLVSFYNNEISEKSEIFDDQFSVERPDGSNFTLKIRSTKLEDSAMYFCASSVDRGTDTQYFGPGTRLTVL.

The rearrangement joins TRBV7-2 to TRBJ2-3; TRBD2 matches at 9 bases. The CDR3 covers 17 residues. Per germline, CDR1 SGHTA and CDR2 FQGNSA. The ends lost 0 bases at V and 0 bases at J; junction bases unmatched: 4. Here the CDR3 DNA reads TGTGCCAGCAGCTTAGCGGGAGCGGGAGGTAGCACAGATACGCAGTATTTT. Translated: CASSLAGAGGSTDTQYF.

V and J are TRBV5-4 and TRBJ2-7; D may be TRBD2 (6 bases). The germline CDR1 and CDR2 sequences are SGHNT and YYREEE (reference sequence). Deletions cut 0 bases from V and 5 bases from J, with 12 bases between. The CDR3 loop spans 14 amino acids. CDR3 loop: CASSLGWWRDEQYF. Written as DNA, the CDR3 is TGTGCCAGCAGCTTGGGGTGGTGGAGGGACGAGCAGTACTTC.

V gene TRBV11-3 combines with J gene TRBJ2-1; D gene unclear. This CDR3 is built from 11 residues. In germline, CDR1 is SGHNT, CDR2 YENEEA. V dropped 1 base and J dropped 7 bases, with 2 bases sitting between them. CDR3 bases: TGTGCCAGCAGCTTAGTAAATGAGCAGTTCTTC. As protein: CASSLVNEQFF.

The CDR3 DNA follows: TGTGCCAGCAGCTTAATAGCTAGTGAGCAGTTCTTC. Protein product: CASSLIASEQFF. V is TRBV11-2 and J is TRBJ2-1; D unclear. Deletions cut 2 bases from V and 9 bases from J, with 8 bases between. The germline CDR1 and CDR2 sequences are SGHAT and FQNNGV. The CDR3 spans 12 residues.

The CDR3 DNA reads TGTGCCAGCAGCCCGGGGGTTTTCTCCTACAATGAGCAGTTCTTC. This translates into CASSPGVFSYNEQFF. The chain is built from TRBV7-2 and TRBJ2-1; a weak D match, TRBD2 (6 bases). The CDR3 length is 15 residues. Germline-derived CDR1 and CDR2 are SGHTA and FQGNSA. V shed 5 bases and J shed 0 bases, with 11 bases lying between them.

The table lists this clone with a count of one. The chain links TRBV2 to TRBJ2-7; 9 bases line up with TRBD1. Germline V gene data show CDR1 as SNHLY and CDR2 as FYNNEI. This CDR3 contains 15 residues. V lost 4 bases, J lost 7 bases, and 11 bases stayed unmatched. The CDR3 DNA sequence: TGTGCCAGCAGTGCTTTTGGGACAGGGTCGGATGAGCAGTACTTC. Protein product: CASSAFGTGSDEQYF.

This CDR3 is CASSIGPTGLRGADTQYF. The CDR3 DNA reads as TGTGCCAGTAGTATAGGGCCGACAGGGCTCCGCGGCGCAGATACGCAGTATTTT. V and J are TRBV19 and TRBJ2-3, with TRBD1 identical over 7 bases. Germline assignment: CDR1 LNHDA and CDR2 SQIVND (reference sequence). This CDR3 is 18 amino acids long. V shed 1 base, J shed 4 bases, and the junction held 14 bases outside the gene matches.

The chain uses TRBV11-3 and TRBJ1-6; maybe TRBD1 (5 bases). Deletions cut 2 bases from V and 10 bases from J, with 12 bases between. The CDR3 has 14 amino acids. Germline CDR1 SGHNT, CDR2 YENEEA. The CDR3, as DNA: TGTGCCAGCAGCTTAACTCCCGGGGGATCACCCCTCCACTTT. It translates to CASSLTPGGSPLHF.

This CDR3 reads CASSQVTGKSYEQYF. The CDR3 region has the DNA TGCGCCAGCAGCCAAGTAACAGGGAAGAGCTACGAGCAGTACTTC. This rearrangement joins TRBV4-3 to TRBJ2-7; possible D gene TRBD1, 6 bases. The CDR3 contains 15 residues. V dropped 1 base and J dropped 3 bases, with 13 bases sitting between them. Germline-derived CDR1 and CDR2 are LGHNA and YSLEER.

This rearrangement joins TRBV5-4 to TRBJ2-1; 7 nucleotides align to TRBD1. The V gene's germline CDR1 is SGHNT and CDR2 YYREEE (reference sequence). Losses at the gene ends were 0 bases for V and 2 bases for J; bases not matched to a gene: 2. This CDR3 spans 15 amino acids. The CDR3 loop is CASSLGGGAYNEQFF. DNA of the CDR3: TGTGCCAGCAGCTTGGGAGGGGGCGCCTACAATGAGCAGTTCTTC.

The chain joins TRBV5-4 to TRBJ2-2, with 7 bases identical to TRBD1. Unmatched junction bases numbered 6, after V lost 4 bases and J lost 0 bases. The CDR3 runs 16 residues. Germline V gives CDR1 SGHNT, CDR2 YYREEE (reference sequence). Here the CDR3 reads CASSQIDRANTGELFF. The DNA for the CDR3 is TGTGCCAGCAGCCAAATAGACAGGGCGAACACCGGGGAGCTGTTTTTT.

The chain combines TRBV19 with TRBJ2-7; possibly TRBD1 for D (6 bases). The CDR3 is made up of 15 amino acids. The V and J ends lost 3 bases and 0 bases respectively, with 12 bases between them. CDR1 is LNHDA, CDR2 SQIVND, per germline (reference sequence). The chain's CDR3 is CASSISTGHSYEQYF. The CDR3 DNA reads TGTGCCAGTAGTATCTCGACAGGCCACTCCTACGAGCAGTACTTC.